The 9 T cell receptor beta chains given below trace back to one sample, sequenced in a study of T cell responses to AZD1222 COVID-19 vaccine (dated by TCRdb to 2020 to 2022). The sample's time point label is to be understood as: about 28 days (+/-7) after the second vaccine dose. Libraries were made using the immunoSEQ multiplex PCR assay. This immuneACCESS table, as held by TCRdb, lists in-frame sequences with V and J called but not all clones. Of the missing ones, under half trace to an unresolved V gene in checked studies; the others have no known cause. Recorded for this sample are 110,000 to 150,000 clones; around 92% of them occurred a single time. In total, the top ten clones hold around 3.3% of the sample. The sample here was peripheral blood, taken 28 days after the second AZD1222 dose. The receptor source for this set is an adult who received the AZD1222 COVID-19 vaccine.

The chain couples TRBV3-1 (or the pseudogene TRBV3-2) to TRBJ2-3; D is undetermined. CDR3 size: 14 residues. Per the germline V gene, CDR1 is LGHDT and CDR2 is YNNKEL (reference sequence). Trimming cost V 4 bases and J 8 bases, with 16 bases left between them. In DNA form, the CDR3 reads TGTGCCAGCAGCCCCGCCGACCGGCGCGGTACGCAGTATTTT. Protein: CASSPADRRGTQYF.

The V gene is TRBV4-1, the J gene TRBJ1-5, with a weak D call TRBD1 (5 bases). Trimming cost V 4 bases and J 5 bases, with 18 bases left between them. Germline CDR1 reads MGHRA; CDR2 reads YSYEKL. The CDR3 sequence is 16 residues long. The CDR3 loop reads CASSRNGQRGDQPQHF. The CDR3 coding sequence is TGCGCCAGCAGCCGGAATGGACAAAGAGGGGATCAGCCCCAGCATTTT.

The J gene is TRBJ1-1, the V gene TRBV19; the match to TRBD1 covers 7 bases. Germline trimming cut 4 bases from V and 3 bases from J; bases unmatched to any gene: 11. Per the germline V gene, CDR1 is LNHDA and CDR2 is SQIVND (reference sequence). This CDR3 contains 16 residues. CDR3 loop: CASSRTTGVLDTEAFF. Here the CDR3 DNA reads TGTGCCAGTAGTAGAACCACAGGGGTGTTAGACACTGAAGCTTTCTTT.

This clone was seen only once. V and J are TRBV3-1 (or the pseudogene TRBV3-2) and TRBJ1-1; no clear D. The CDR3 is made up of 13 amino acids. V dropped 3 bases and J dropped 6 bases, with 11 bases sitting between them. Germline V gene sequence: CDR1 LGHDT, CDR2 YNNKEL (reference sequence). CDR3 sequence reads: CASSHEGWAEAFF. The CDR3 DNA follows: TGTGCCAGCAGCCACGAGGGTTGGGCTGAAGCTTTCTTT.

This clone has just a few counts. The genes are TRBV18 and TRBJ2-7; 7 bases line up with TRBD2. CDR3 size: 14 residues. The germline V gene has CDR1 KGHSH and CDR2 LQKENI. The trim removed 0 bases at V and 4 bases at J, leaving 3 bases unmatched. CDR3 coding DNA: TGTGCCAGCTCACCACCGGGGAGGGCATACGAGCAGTACTTC. Protein: CASSPPGRAYEQYF.

This rearrangement joins TRBV9 to TRBJ2-2; D not certain. The CDR3 loop spans 16 amino acids. Trimming removed 2 bases from V and 3 bases from J, with 14 bases in between. Per the germline V gene, CDR1 is SGDLS and CDR2 is YYNGEE. CDR3 DNA sequence: TGTGCCAGCAGCGTGGGATCCGGATCTCACACCGGGGAGCTGTTTTTT. It is translated as CASSVGSGSHTGELFF. Together with reference TRBV9 and TRBJ2-2, the CDR3 gives the full variable domain: DSGVTQTPKHLITATGQRVTLRCSPRSGDLSVYWYQQSLDQGLQFLIQYYNGEERAKGNILERFSAQQFPDLHSELNLSSLELGDSALYFCASSVGSGSHTGELFFGEGSRLTVL.

This clone was seen more than once but under ten times. CDR3 in amino acids: CASSLGQGLASPLHF. The CDR3 DNA sequence: TGCGCCAGCAGCTTGGGTCAGGGTCTCGCTTCACCCCTCCACTTT. The V call is TRBV5-1, the J call TRBJ1-6, with a tentative D call TRBD1 (5 bases). V was clipped by 0 bases and J by 9 bases, with 13 bases between them. The CDR3 is 15 amino acids. Germline V gives CDR1 SGHRS, CDR2 YFSETQ.

This chain joins TRBV10-3 and TRBJ2-1, with TRBD2 matching 12 bases. The CDR3 has 16 amino acids. From germline, CDR1 is ENHRY and CDR2 SYGVKD. V lost 11 bases and J lost 5; bases outside the gene matches: 13. CDR3 protein: CAATRRTSGTDNEQFF. Written as DNA, the CDR3 is TGTGCCGCCACGCGCAGGACTAGCGGGACCGACAATGAGCAGTTCTTC.

The chain is built from TRBV28 and TRBJ2-7, with a weak D call TRBD1 (6 bases). The CDR3 totals 15 residues. CDR1 is MDHEN and CDR2 is SYDVKM in the germline V gene. V was pared by 4 bases and J by 7 bases, with 20 bases between. CDR3 nucleotides: TGTGCCAGCAGTTCACCAAACAGGGTTTGGGAGGAGCAGTACTTC. Amino acids: CASSSPNRVWEEQYF.